Sequencing of this T cell receptor beta chain was carried out in a study of blood T cells in healthy people across ages. Overall study results and limits: Per million T cells, TCR beta diversity dropped roughly linearly as age increased.

Extraction of total RNA produced a minimum of 5.5 micrograms from each sample. A second PCR, run for about 7 to 12 cycles, used a sample-barcoded 5' primer plus a J-beta primer mix. The template-switch adaptor was a 5' adaptor with 12 random nucleotides. It tagged each cDNA molecule. TCRdb passed the 5' RACE reads through MiXCR, listing each CDR3 protein once. The repertoire holds some 920,000 distinct CDR3 sequences, with 45% to 60% as singletons. This clonotype was detected a few times. What it binds is not known. Trimming took 1 base from V and 3 from J; bases not matched to a gene: 3. CDR1 is LGHNA and CDR2 is YSLEER in the germline V gene. CDR3 length: 14 amino acids.

Sequencing was done on a sample of blood. This TCR came from a woman aged 55-75 years in good health. The V call is TRBV4-3, the J call TRBJ2-7, with TRBD1 matching 7 bases. CDR3 nucleotide sequence: TGCGCCAGCAGCCAAGGCACAGGGGACTACGAGCAGTACTTC. Translated: CASSQGTGDYEQYF.